What follows is one T cell receptor beta chain and its context. The antigen is not known. The CDR3 extends over 13 amino acids. The ends were cut back, 8 bases at V and 3 bases at J, with 8 bases in the middle. Germline CDR1 reads SGHNT; CDR2 reads YENEEA. This entry is derived from a study of beta chain features in type 1 diabetes. Looking at the study overall: Cell yields, gender and age were comparable in patients and healthy donors. Examination spanned 100 million to 130 million sorted cells from all samples.

Isolation of CD4+ naive, central memory, regulatory and stem cell-like memory cells was achieved by sorting via CD45RO/CCR7/CD25/CD127/CD95/CD27. Expressed TCRB transcripts were sequenced because the isolated RNA had all been reverse transcribed beforehand. The repertoire was sequenced with immunoSEQ multiplex PCR; TCRdb's copy has only in-frame clones and lacks some. The table has hundreds of thousands of clones, 10% to 15% seen once; the top ten hold around 0.022%. Notes on the study in general: Moderate yet significant TCRB CDR3 shortening was seen in Type 1 diabetes patients in all four CD4+ subsets. Comparison showed that naive, central memory and Treg TCRB repertoires appeared more similar among patients than among healthy donors.

The chain links TRBV11-3 to TRBJ2-6, with D hard to call. The receptor comes from a man between 18 and 35 years old with type 1 diabetes. The sample comprised naive CD4+ T cells from blood. CDR3 DNA: TGTGCCAGCCATAGTAGTGGGGCCAACGTCCTGACTTTC. Translating gives CASHSSGANVLTF.